The clone carrying this T cell receptor beta chain was seen only a few times. Its antigen is as yet unknown. The data were obtained in a study of T cell responses to AZD1222 COVID-19 vaccine. General study results and limits: Repertoires in all cases were sampled only once the peak T cell response had passed. Two AZD1222 administrations were followed by greater Spike-specific TCR breadth and depth. Regions 160-218 and 743-854 held dominance among vaccine-associated CD4 TCRs, which spanned spike. White British ancestry dominated among donors, who included more females, and clonal diversity was possibly underestimated.

Clones were sequenced by immunoSEQ multiplex PCR, and TCRdb holds only the in-frame ones, with some missing. The data show fewer than 120,000 clones, less than 95% seen once. Germline-derived CDR1 and CDR2 are SGHKS and YYEKEE (reference sequence). The CDR3 is 16 amino acids. J gave up 0 bases and V 4 bases, and 10 bases lay outside the gene matches. The TCR comes from an adult in good health. The chain has TRBV5-5 and TRBJ2-7; 7 bases map to TRBD1. The sample here was peripheral blood, taken on day 0 of AZD1222 vaccination. The CDR3 DNA reads as TGTGCCAGCAGCGCGGAGCAGGGGGTTCTCTCCTACGAGCAGTACTTC. Its translation is CASSAEQGVLSYEQYF.